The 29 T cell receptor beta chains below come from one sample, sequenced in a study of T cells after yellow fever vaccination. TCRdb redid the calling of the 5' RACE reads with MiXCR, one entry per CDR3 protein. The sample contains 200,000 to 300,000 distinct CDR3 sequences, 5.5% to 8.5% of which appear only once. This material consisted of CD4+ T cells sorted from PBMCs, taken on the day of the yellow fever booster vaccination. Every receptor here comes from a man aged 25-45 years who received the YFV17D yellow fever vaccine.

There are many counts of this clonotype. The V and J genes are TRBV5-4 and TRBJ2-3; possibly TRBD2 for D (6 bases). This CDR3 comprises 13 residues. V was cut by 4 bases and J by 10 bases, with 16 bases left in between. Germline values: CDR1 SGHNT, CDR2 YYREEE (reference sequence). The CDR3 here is CASSKEGTLSQYF. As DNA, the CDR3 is TGTGCCAGCAGCAAAGAGGGGACTTTATCGCAGTATTTT.

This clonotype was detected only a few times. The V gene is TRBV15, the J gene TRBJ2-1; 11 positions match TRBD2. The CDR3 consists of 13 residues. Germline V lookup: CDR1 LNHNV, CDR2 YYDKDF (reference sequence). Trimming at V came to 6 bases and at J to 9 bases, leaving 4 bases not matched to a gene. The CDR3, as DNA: TGTGCCACCAGTCAACTAGCGGGAGTTGAGCAGTTCTTC. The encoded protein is CATSQLAGVEQFF.

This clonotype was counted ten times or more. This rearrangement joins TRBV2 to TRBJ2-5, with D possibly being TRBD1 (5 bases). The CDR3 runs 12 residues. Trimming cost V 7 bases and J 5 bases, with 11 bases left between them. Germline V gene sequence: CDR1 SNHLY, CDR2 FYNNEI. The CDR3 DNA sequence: TGTGCCAGCACAGGGCTGGGGGAGACCCAGTACTTC. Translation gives CASTGLGETQYF.

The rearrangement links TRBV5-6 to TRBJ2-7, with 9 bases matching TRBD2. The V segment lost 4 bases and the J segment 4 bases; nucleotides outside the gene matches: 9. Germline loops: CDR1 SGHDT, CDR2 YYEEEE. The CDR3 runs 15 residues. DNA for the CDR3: TGTGCCAGCAGCGATCCTCCTAGCGGGATATACGAGCAGTACTTC. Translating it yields CASSDPPSGIYEQYF.

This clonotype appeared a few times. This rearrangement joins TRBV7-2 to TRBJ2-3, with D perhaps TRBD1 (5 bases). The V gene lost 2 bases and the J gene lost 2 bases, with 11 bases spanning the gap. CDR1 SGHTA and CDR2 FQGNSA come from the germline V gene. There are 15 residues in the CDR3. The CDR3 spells CASSLLGHLTDTQYF. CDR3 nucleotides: TGTGCCAGCAGCTTATTAGGACACCTCACAGATACGCAGTATTTT.

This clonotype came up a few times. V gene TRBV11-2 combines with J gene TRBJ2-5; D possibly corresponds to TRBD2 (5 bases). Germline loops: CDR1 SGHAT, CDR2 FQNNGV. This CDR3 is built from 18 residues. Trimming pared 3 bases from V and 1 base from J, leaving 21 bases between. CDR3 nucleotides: TGTGCCAGCAGCTTTAATCCCAGTAGCGCCTCACCCCAAGAGACCCAGTACTTC. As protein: CASSFNPSSASPQETQYF.

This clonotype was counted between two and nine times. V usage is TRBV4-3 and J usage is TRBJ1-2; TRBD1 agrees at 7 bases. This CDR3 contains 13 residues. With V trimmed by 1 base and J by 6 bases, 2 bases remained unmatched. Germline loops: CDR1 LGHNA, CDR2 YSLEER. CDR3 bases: TGCGCCAGCAGCCAAGTGCAGGGGGATGGCTACACCTTC. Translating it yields CASSQVQGDGYTF.

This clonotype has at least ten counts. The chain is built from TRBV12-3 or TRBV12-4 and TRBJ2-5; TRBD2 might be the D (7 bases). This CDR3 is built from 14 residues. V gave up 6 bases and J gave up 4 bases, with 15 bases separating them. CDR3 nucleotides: TGTGCCAGCAGCCAGAGGGGGGGCTCAGAGACCCAGTACTTC. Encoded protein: CASSQRGGSETQYF.

CDR3 amino acids: CSVGGQPNEQFF. The CDR3 nucleotides are TGCAGCGTGGGGGGGCAGCCCAATGAGCAGTTCTTC. The genes are TRBV29-1 and TRBJ2-1; D might be TRBD2 (7 bases). The CDR3 length is 12 residues. Germline V gene sequence: CDR1 SQVTM, CDR2 ANQGSEA. V shed 6 bases and J shed 6 bases, with 12 bases lying between them.

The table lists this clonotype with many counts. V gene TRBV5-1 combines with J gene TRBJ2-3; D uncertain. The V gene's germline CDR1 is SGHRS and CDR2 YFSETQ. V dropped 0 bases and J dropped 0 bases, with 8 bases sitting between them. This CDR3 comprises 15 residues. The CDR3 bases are TGCGCCAGCAGCTTGGCTTTTATTAGCACAGATACGCAGTATTTT. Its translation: CASSLAFISTDTQYF.

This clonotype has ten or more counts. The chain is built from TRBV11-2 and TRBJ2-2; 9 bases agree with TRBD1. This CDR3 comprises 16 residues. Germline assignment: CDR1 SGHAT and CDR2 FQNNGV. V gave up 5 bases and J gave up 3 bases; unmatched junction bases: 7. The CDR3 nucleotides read TGTGCCAGCAGCGCCTTGGACAGGGGATACACCGGGGAGCTGTTTTTT. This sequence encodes CASSALDRGYTGELFF. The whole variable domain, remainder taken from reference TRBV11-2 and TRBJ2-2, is EAGVAQSPRYKIIEKRQSVAFWCNPISGHATLYWYQQILGQGPKLLIQFQNNGVVDDSQLPKDRFSAERLKGVDSTLKIQPAKLEDSAVYLCASSALDRGYTGELFFGEGSRLTVL.

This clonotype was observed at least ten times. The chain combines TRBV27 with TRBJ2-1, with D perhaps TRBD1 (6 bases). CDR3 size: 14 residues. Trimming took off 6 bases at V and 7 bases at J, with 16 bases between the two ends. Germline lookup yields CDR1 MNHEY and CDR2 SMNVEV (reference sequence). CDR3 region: CASRPDRTRNEQFF. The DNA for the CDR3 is TGTGCCAGCAGACCTGACAGGACACGAAATGAGCAGTTCTTC.

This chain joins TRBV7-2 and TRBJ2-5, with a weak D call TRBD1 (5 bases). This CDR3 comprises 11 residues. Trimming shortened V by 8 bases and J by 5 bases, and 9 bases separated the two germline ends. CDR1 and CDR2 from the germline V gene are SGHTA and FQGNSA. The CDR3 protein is CASGHRETQYF. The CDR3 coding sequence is TGTGCCAGCGGGCACAGGGAGACCCAGTACTTC.

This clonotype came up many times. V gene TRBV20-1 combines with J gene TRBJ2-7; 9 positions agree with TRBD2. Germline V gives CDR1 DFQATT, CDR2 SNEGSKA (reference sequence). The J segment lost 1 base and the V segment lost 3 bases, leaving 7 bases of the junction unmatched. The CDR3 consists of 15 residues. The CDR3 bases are TGCAGTGCTAGTCTGCCCCTAGCGGGATCCTACGAGCAGTACTTC. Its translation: CSASLPLAGSYEQYF.

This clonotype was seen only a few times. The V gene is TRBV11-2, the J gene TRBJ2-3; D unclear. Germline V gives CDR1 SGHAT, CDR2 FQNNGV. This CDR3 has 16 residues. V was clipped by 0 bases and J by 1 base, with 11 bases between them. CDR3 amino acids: CASSLDEHSRTDTQYF. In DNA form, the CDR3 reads TGTGCCAGCAGCTTAGATGAGCACAGCCGCACAGATACGCAGTATTTT.

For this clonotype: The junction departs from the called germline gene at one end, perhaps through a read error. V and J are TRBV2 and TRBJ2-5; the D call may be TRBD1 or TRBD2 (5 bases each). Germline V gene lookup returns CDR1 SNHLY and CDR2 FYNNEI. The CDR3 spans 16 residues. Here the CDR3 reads CASNERDRVAQETQYF. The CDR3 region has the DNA TGTGCCAGCAATGAACGGGACCGGGTGGCCCAAGAGACCCAGTACTTC.

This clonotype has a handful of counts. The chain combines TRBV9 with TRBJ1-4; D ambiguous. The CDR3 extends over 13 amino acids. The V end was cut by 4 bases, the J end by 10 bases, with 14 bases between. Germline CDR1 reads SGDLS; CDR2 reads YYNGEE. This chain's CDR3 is CASSPREGRKLFF. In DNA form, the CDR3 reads TGTGCCAGCAGCCCCCGTGAGGGAAGAAAACTGTTTTTT.

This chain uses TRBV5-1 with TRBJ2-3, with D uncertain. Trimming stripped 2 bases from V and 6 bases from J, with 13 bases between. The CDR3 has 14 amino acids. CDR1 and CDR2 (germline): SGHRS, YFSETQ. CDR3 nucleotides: TGCGCCAGCAGCTTAGTGGACCCAACGGATACGCAGTATTTT. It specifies CASSLVDPTDTQYF.

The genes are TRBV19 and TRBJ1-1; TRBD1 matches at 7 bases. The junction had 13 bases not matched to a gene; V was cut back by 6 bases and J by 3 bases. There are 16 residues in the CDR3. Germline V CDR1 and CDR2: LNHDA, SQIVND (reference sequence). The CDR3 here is CASRTSHRGLYTEAFF. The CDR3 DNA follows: TGTGCCAGTAGGACCTCTCATAGGGGGCTGTACACTGAAGCTTTCTTT.

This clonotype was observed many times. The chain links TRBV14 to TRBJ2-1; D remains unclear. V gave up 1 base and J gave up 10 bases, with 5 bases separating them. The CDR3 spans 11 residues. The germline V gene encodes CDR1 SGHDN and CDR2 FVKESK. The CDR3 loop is CASSQVWEQFF. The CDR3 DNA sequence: TGTGCCAGCAGCCAAGTCTGGGAGCAGTTCTTC. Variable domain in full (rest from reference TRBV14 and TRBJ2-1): EAGVTQFPSHSVIEKGQTVTLRCDPISGHDNLYWYRRVMGKEIKFLLHFVKESKQDESGMPNNRFLAERTGGTYSTLKVQPAELEDSGVYFCASSQVWEQFFGPGTRLTVL.

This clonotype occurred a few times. In nucleotides, the CDR3 is TGCGCCAGCAGCCAAGAAAAAGTGATGGCAGATACGCAGTATTTT. This encodes CASSQEKVMADTQYF. This chain uses TRBV4-3 with TRBJ2-3; D call uncertain. The ends were cut back, 0 bases at V and 4 bases at J, with 11 bases in the middle. The germline gives CDR1 LGHNA, CDR2 YSLEER. The CDR3 sequence is 15 residues long.

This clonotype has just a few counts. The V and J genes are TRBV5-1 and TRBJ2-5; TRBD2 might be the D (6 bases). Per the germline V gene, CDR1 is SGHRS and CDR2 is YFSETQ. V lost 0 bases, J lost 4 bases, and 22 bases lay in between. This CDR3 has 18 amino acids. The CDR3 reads CASSLGRSGPVKRETQYF. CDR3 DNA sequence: TGCGCCAGCAGCTTGGGACGTAGCGGACCCGTGAAGCGAGAGACCCAGTACTTC.

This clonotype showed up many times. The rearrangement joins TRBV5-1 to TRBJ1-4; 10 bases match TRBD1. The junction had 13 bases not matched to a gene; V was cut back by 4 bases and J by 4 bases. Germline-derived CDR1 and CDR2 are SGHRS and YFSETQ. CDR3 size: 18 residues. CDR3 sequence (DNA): TGCGCCAGCAGCCCAGGACAGGGGGGTAATCCCTTTAATGAAAAACTGTTTTTT. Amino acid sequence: CASSPGQGGNPFNEKLFF.

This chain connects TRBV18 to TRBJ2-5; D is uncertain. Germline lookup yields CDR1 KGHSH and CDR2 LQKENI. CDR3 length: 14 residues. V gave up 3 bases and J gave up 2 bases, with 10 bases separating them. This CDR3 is CASSPLRIQETQYF. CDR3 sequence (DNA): TGTGCCAGCTCACCTCTCCGGATTCAAGAGACCCAGTACTTC.

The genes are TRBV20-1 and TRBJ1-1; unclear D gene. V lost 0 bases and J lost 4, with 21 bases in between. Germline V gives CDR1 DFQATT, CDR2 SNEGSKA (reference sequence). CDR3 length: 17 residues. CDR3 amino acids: CSARDGRAPASGTEAFF. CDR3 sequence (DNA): TGCAGTGCTAGAGATGGGCGGGCACCCGCTTCGGGCACTGAAGCTTTCTTT.

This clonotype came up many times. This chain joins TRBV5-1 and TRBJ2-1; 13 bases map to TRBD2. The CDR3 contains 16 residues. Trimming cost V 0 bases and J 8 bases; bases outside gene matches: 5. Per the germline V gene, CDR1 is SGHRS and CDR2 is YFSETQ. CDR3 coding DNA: TGCGCCAGCAGCTTGGGCGGGACTAGCGGGGTCGATGAGCAGTTCTTC. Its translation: CASSLGGTSGVDEQFF.

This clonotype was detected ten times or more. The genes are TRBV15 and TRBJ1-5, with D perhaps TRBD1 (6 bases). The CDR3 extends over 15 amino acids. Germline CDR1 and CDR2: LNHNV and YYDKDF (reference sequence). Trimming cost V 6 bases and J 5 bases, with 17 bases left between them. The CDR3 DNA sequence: TGTGCCACCAGGGGGGGGGGCCGGGGGCATCAGCCCCAGCATTTT. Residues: CATRGGGRGHQPQHF.

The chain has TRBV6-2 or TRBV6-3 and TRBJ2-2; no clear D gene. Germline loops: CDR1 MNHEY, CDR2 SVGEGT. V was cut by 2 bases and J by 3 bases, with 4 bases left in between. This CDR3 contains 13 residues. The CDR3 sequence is CASSYRYTGELFF. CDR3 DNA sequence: TGTGCCAGCAGTTACCGTTACACCGGGGAGCTGTTTTTT.

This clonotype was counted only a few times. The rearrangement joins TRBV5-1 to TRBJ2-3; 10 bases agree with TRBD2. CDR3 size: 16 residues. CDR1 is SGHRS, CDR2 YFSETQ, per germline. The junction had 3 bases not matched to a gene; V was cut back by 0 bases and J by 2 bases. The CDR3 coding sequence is TGCGCCAGCAGCTTGGGACTAGCGGGTAACACAGATACGCAGTATTTT. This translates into CASSLGLAGNTDTQYF.